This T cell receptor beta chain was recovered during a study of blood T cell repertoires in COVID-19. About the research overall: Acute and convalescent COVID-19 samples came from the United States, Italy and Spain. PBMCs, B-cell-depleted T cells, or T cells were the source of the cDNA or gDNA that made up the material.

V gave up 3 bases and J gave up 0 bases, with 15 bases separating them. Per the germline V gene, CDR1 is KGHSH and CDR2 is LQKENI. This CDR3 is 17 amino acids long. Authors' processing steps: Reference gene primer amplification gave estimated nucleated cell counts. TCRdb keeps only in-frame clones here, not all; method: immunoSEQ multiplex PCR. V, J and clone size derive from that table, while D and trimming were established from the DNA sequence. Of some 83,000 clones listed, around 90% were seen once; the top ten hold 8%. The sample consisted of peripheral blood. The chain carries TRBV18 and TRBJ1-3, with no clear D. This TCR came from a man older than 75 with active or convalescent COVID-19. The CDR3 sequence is CASSPTEGLYSGNTIYF. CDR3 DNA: TGTGCCAGCTCACCCACTGAAGGACTGTACTCTGGAAACACCATATATTTT.